This T cell receptor (beta chain) originates from a study of blood T cell repertoires in COVID-19. With V trimmed by 5 bases and J by 7 bases, 3 bases remained unmatched. The CDR3 totals 14 residues. The V gene's germline CDR1 is SNHLY and CDR2 FYNNEI. Participants had their cohort set by participant-reported clinical history. People in the exposed group encountered a COVID-19 case within 2 weeks before entering the study. Sequencing was performed with immunoSEQ multiplex PCR; in TCRdb, only in-frame clones are kept and a portion is missing. The sample includes approximately 140,000 clones, roughly nine tenths of them seen just once.

This receptor was obtained from a woman aged 40 to 49 who had been exposed to COVID-19. Sequencing was done on a sample of PBMCs or T cells enriched from blood (not recorded which). This sequence joins TRBV2 and TRBJ1-6, with 9 bases identical to TRBD1. The CDR3 region has the DNA TGTGCCAGCAGTTCCGGGACAGGGAATTCACCCCTCCACTTT. Its protein product is CASSSGTGNSPLHF. The full variable domain, completed using reference TRBV2 and TRBJ1-6, is EPEVTQTPSHQVTQMGQEVILRCVPISNHLYFYWYRQILGQKVEFLVSFYNNEISEKSEIFDDQFSVERPDGSNFTLKIRSTKLEDSAMYFCASSSGTGNSPLHFGNGTRLTVT.